What follows is one T cell receptor (beta chain) and its context. An end of the junction differs from the germline gene, which may be a read error. This sample was taken from a study of cytomegalovirus exposure and HLA in healthy donors. In the PCR, 60 Vbeta and 13 Jbeta primers were used. Methods used by the authors: The authors later counted tens of millions of unique TCR beta chains, 9.5 million to 13 million of them shared. This table comes from immunoSEQ multiplex PCR, and its TCRdb copy is limited to in-frame clones, with some not included. V and J calls and clone size follow that table, whereas D and trimming were derived from the DNA. Of 180,000 or so clones listed, around 80% were seen once; the top ten hold 1.4%. This receptor was taken from a man aged 18 to 29 in good health and CMV-seronegative. The source material was PBMCs.

The CDR3: CASRKFNSGYTF. CDR3 DNA sequence: TGTGCCAGCAGGAAATTTAACTCTGGCTACACCTTC. The V and J genes are TRBV27 and TRBJ1-2; no clear D. This CDR3 has 12 residues. Germline V CDR1 and CDR2: MNHEY, SMNVEV (reference sequence).